Listed below are T cell receptor beta chains from one sample, sequenced in a study of OX40 agonist ivuxolimab in advanced cancers. Data came from immunoSEQ multiplex PCR; TCRdb stores just in-frame clones and leaves some out. The data show around 40,000 clones, approximately 86% seen once. Sequences were derived from CD4+ or CD8+ T cells sorted from blood, sampled in a trial of the OX40 agonist ivuxolimab. The receptors were sampled from an adult with an advanced solid tumor such as melanoma, head and neck, liver or kidney cancer. The CDR3 runs from the conserved cysteine through the conserved F or W. Each record gives: V gene, CDR3 protein.

>TRBV5-4
CASSLQVPALLGYTF
>TRBV14
CASSTRSGTSGRRAGELFF
>TRBV9
CASSVDGSTDTQYF
>TRBV6-1
CAAGTGTYEQYF
>TRBV10-3
CAISPGQGPYEQYF
>TRBV27
CASSLVAPTYNEQFF
>TRBV19
CASSSTSPLTYPYTF
>TRBV5-5
CASTLGGVRTEAFF
>TRBV7-6
CASGYEQYF
>TRBV27
CASSLSALGGAGMDTQYF
>TRBV4-3
CASSRLTSGTPDTQYF
>TRBV28
CASSLLAGYNEQFF
>TRBV28
CASSPRDRVAGYTF
>TRBV7-2
CASSRGHGYEQYF
>TRBV19
CASSIDDGSGQPQHF
>TRBV4-2
CASSQEREVNTEAFF
>TRBV7-9
CVEPINTGELFF
>TRBV7-9
CASGGADNEQFF
>TRBV7-3
CASSLSGNRRNTGELFF
>TRBV6-1
CASSERAGGYYNEQFF
>TRBV4-1
CASSQGGLDNEQFF
>TRBV2
CASRKTERGGSPLHF
>TRBV6-1
CASILLLDLGTEAFF
>TRBV30
CAWTLLNTIYF
>TRBV19
CASRGKTYEQYF
>TRBV15
CATSGGRAATNEKLFF
>TRBV4-1
CASSLFIDSNQPQHF
>TRBV11-2
CASSWGRATYNEQFF
>TRBV5-6
CASSFGPQHF
>TRBV7-7
CASSLAPTAQETQYF
>TRBV27
CASSLMQGNSPLHF
>TRBV2
CASITRVNTEAFF
>TRBV6-5
CASSYLESSYNEQFF
>TRBV5-4
CASGLEYNEQFF
>TRBV5-1
CASSLVGYETQYF
>TRBV28
CASSLGAGGYEQYF
>TRBV7-6
CASSLSTGSSYEQYF
>TRBV2
CASNGQGPGYTF
>TRBV2
CASSDSLAGAFTYEQYF
>TRBV27
CASSSSGLDGYTF
>TRBV7-9
CASSLRGDFTDTQYF
>TRBV12-5
CASGLRTRAQGETQYF
>TRBV11-1
CASSAVWRTTDTQYF
>TRBV27
CASSPGGFTGELFF
>TRBV5-6
CASSLGGYEQYF
>TRBV11-2
CASSLRQANTEAFF
>TRBV4-1
CASGDTGELFF
>TRBV13
CASSPYSLDEQFF
>TRBV7-9
CASSLTNSNQPQHF
>TRBV10-3
CAIMGERNEQFF
>TRBV4-1
CASSQVGRDRENEQFF
>TRBV27
CATGTSFYEQYF
>TRBV14
CASSPVGTRITYEQCF